A selection of T cell receptor beta chains follows, all from one sample in a study of shared clonotypes between healthy human individuals. Repertoires were generated with immunoSEQ multiplex PCR, while TCRdb's copy carries only in-frame clones and drops some. The repertoire holds a few hundred thousand clones, 73% seen once, with more than 9% in the top ten. Source material: memory CD4+ T cells sorted from blood. These receptors were collected from a man between 25 and 39 years old in good health. Both conserved end residues are part of each CDR3.

V gene,J gene,CDR3 protein
TRBV7-2,TRBJ2-7,CASSVRDLNSYEQYF
TRBV11-2,TRBJ1-4,CASSLRINEKLFF
TRBV6-4,TRBJ1-5,CASSGAGKNSNQPQHF
TRBV6-5,TRBJ2-7,CASSRTRGLYEQYF
TRBV7-8,TRBJ2-5,CASSLEPAGGISETQYF
TRBV5-4,TRBJ2-2,CASSLVPGGGTGELFF
TRBV6-5,TRBJ2-7,CASSYSTAGGYEQYF
TRBV5-1,TRBJ1-1,CASSSGRQGGTEAFF
TRBV20-1,TRBJ1-1,CSARAHSGAFF
TRBV29-1,TRBJ2-3,CSVEAGASADTQYF
TRBV7-9,TRBJ1-3,CASNPGANTIYF
TRBV5-6,TRBJ2-2,CASSRVGRDTGELFF
TRBV6-5,TRBJ1-5,CASSYNRGYQPQHF
TRBV9,TRBJ2-1,CASSVSDYNEQFF
TRBV2,TRBJ1-1,CASSERAGVTDTEAFF
TRBV6-5,TRBJ1-1,CASSYSMAGRTEAFF
TRBV29-1,TRBJ1-1,CSVEVSQGSLAFF
TRBV18,TRBJ1-5,CASSHERRPRPQHF
TRBV10-1,TRBJ2-7,CASSENSGSSEQYF
TRBV7-9,TRBJ1-5,CASSLAPGGLGGQPQHF
TRBV19,TRBJ2-5,CASSKTDRGLIGAGVVGETQYF
TRBV5-5,TRBJ1-1,CASSLVAVGGTEAFF
TRBV2,TRBJ2-1,CASSRTSGCGEQFF
TRBV5-5,TRBJ2-2,CASSLGGIVAGELFF
TRBV11-2,TRBJ2-5,CASSPGLTETQYF
TRBV9,TRBJ2-5,CASSVGGRGGETQYF
TRBV7-2,TRBJ1-5,CASSYRAGGQPQHF
TRBV7-2,TRBJ2-7,CASSLSPAAGTSGREQYF
TRBV2,TRBJ1-1,CASGGPSGGFNTEAFF
TRBV28,TRBJ2-7,CASSLKRYEQYF
TRBV4-1,TRBJ2-7,CASSPGKGAGQYF
TRBV19,TRBJ2-1,CASHPGPFGTSKNNEQFF
TRBV19,TRBJ2-3,CASRGASTDTQYF
TRBV2,TRBJ2-4,CASSSGQAKNIQYF
TRBV5-4,TRBJ2-7,CASSYGPTGRSYEQYF
TRBV27,TRBJ1-2,CASSTALRDGYTF
TRBV25-1,TRBJ2-1,CASSDPGNFDNEQFF
TRBV28,TRBJ1-3,CASNAQSAGNTIYF
TRBV7-3,TRBJ2-3,CASSFNTDTQYF
TRBV19,TRBJ1-2,CASTPTTALYGYTF
TRBV9,TRBJ2-7,CASSVEASAPYEQYF
TRBV2,TRBJ2-1,CASSGTGLAGGGGEQFF
TRBV19,TRBJ1-1,CATTLGSNTEAFF
TRBV5-6,TRBJ2-3,CASSLTRWRDTDTQYF
TRBV15,TRBJ2-7,CATRSGEGRSYEQYF
TRBV18,TRBJ2-5,CASSPRQGETQYF
TRBV2,TRBJ2-7,CASSDARETYEQYF
TRBV5-1,TRBJ1-3,CASSLGVGRGNTIYF
TRBV5-1,TRBJ1-5,CASSTSPDQPQHF
TRBV7-2,TRBJ2-3,CASSSGTSGRRDTQYF
TRBV12-5,TRBJ1-2,CASGLTGGAGYTF